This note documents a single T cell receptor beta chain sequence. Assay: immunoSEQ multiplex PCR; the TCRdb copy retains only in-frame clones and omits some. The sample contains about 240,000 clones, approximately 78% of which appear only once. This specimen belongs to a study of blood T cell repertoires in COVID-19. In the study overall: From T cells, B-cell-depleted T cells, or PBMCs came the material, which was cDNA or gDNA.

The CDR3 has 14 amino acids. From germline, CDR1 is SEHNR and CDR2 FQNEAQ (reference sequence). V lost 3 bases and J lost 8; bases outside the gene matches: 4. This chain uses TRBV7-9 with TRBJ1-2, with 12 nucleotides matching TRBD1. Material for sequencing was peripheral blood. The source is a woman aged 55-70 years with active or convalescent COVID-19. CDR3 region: CASSFTGTGGGYTF. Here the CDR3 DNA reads TGTGCCAGCAGCTTTACCGGGACAGGGGGCGGCTACACCTTC. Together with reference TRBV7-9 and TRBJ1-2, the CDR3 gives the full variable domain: DTGVSQNPRHKITKRGQNVTFRCDPISEHNRLYWYRQTLGQGPEFLTYFQNEAQLEKSRLLSDRFSAERPKGSFSTLEIQRTEQGDSAMYLCASSFTGTGGGYTFGSGTRLTVV.